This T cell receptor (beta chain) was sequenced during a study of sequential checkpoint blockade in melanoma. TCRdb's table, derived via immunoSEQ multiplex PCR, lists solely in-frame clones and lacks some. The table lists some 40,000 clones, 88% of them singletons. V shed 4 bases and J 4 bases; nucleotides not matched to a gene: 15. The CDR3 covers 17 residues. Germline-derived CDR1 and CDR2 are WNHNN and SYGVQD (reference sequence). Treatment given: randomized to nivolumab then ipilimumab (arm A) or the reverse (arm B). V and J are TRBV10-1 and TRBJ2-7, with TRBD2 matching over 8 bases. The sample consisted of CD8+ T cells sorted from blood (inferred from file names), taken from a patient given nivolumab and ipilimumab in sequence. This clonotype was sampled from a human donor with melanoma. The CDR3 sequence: CASSGPPHSGADYEQYF. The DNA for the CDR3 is TGCGCCAGCAGTGGACCTCCCCATAGCGGGGCGGATTACGAGCAGTACTTC.